The clone carrying this T cell receptor (beta chain) was detected a few times. The antigen is unknown. TCRdb analysed the RACE reads with MiXCR anew, one entry per CDR3 protein. The sample shows 74,000 or so distinct CDR3 sequences, 12% of them seen only once. This sample's time point: patch test 1, 2 weeks after DPC sensitization. Regarding treatment: therapeutic diphenylcyclopropenone sensitization with weekly scalp DPC. This sample was taken from a study of human T cells and chemical hapten exposure. Study at large: Diphenylcyclopropenone was applied weekly to patients' scalps across the roughly 23-week study.

Regarding the study as a whole: Patch test score was positively correlated with the counts of TCRs that had expanded at PT1. The study found expanded TCRs formed significantly more large CDR3 similarity clusters than controls. TCRs at high frequency, those above 1 in 1000, did not change with DPC sensitization.

There are 12 residues in the CDR3. The ends were cut back, 11 bases at V and 8 bases at J, with 18 bases in the middle. CDR1 ENHRY and CDR2 SYGVKD come from the germline V gene. V is TRBV10-3 and J is TRBJ1-2, with TRBD1 as a possible D gene (6 bases). This clonotype was sampled from a woman aged 55-69 years with alopecia areata. Some clones in this sample may be carry-over from other donors' samples. The source material was whole blood, sampled in connection with sensitization to the hapten diphenylcyclopropenone (DPC). The CDR3, as DNA: TGTGCCGTACAGGGATTCCCCGGGGGCTACACCTTC. Translating it yields CAVQGFPGGYTF.